One sample yielded the 18 T cell receptor beta chains listed below, sequenced in a study of cytomegalovirus exposure and HLA in healthy donors. Vbeta (60) and Jbeta (13) primers were used in the PCR. Produced via immunoSEQ multiplex PCR; TCRdb's table is partial and in-frame only. Of roughly 140,000 clones listed, over 55% are singletons. Input material: PBMCs. The source is a man aged 35 to 55 in good health and CMV-seronegative.

The rearrangement uses TRBV4-2 and TRBJ2-7; TRBD2 matches at 7 bases. The germline CDR1 and CDR2 sequences are LGHNA and YNFKEQ. The CDR3 runs 14 residues. Unmatched junction bases numbered 6, after V lost 3 bases and J lost 4 bases. CDR3 amino acids: CASSQARGSYEQYF. The CDR3, as DNA: TGTGCCAGCAGCCAGGCGCGGGGGTCTTACGAGCAGTACTTC.

This clone came up a few times. The chain recombines TRBV2 with TRBJ1-3; no clear D. Trimming shortened V by 2 bases and J by 10 bases, and 6 bases separated the two germline ends. The CDR3 is 11 amino acids. The germline V gene has CDR1 SNHLY and CDR2 FYNNEI. CDR3 residues: CASSESGTIYF. The CDR3 coding sequence is TGTGCCAGCAGTGAATCGGGGACCATATATTTT.

The gene calls are TRBV28 and TRBJ1-4; D ambiguous. The length of the CDR3 is 16 residues. With 7 bases removed from V and 4 bases from J, the gap between germline ends came to 19 bases. Germline loops: CDR1 MDHEN, CDR2 SYDVKM. The CDR3 bases are TGTGCCAGCAAGACTATAGGGCGCAGTCATAATGAAAAACTGTTTTTT. This encodes CASKTIGRSHNEKLFF.

This chain links TRBV20-1 with TRBJ2-7; no clear D gene. The V and J ends lost 6 bases and 3 bases respectively, with 9 bases between them. The germline gives CDR1 DFQATT, CDR2 SNEGSKA (reference sequence). The CDR3 contains 11 residues. The CDR3 protein is CSAARHYEQYF. CDR3 nucleotide sequence: TGCAGTGCCGCGCGGCACTACGAGCAGTACTTC.

The V and J genes are TRBV20-1 and TRBJ1-2; a weak D match, TRBD1 (5 bases). CDR3 size: 11 residues. The V end lost 3 bases, the J end lost 8 bases, and 10 bases lay between the germline ends. The germline gives CDR1 DFQATT, CDR2 SNEGSKA (reference sequence). The CDR3 reads CSARKTVGYTF. CDR3 sequence (DNA): TGCAGTGCTAGGAAGACAGTCGGCTACACCTTC.

The genes are TRBV6-1 and TRBJ2-7; D might be TRBD1 (5 bases). V lost 7 bases and J 6 bases, leaving 19 bases between the germline ends. In germline, CDR1 is MNHNS, CDR2 SASEGT. This CDR3 contains 14 residues. CDR3 bases: TGTGCCAGCACCATGGGCAGGGCGCCCGGCGAGCAGTACTTC. Its protein is CASTMGRAPGEQYF.

The rearrangement joins TRBV5-1 to TRBJ2-7; D remains unclear. Trimming removed 0 bases from V and 7 bases from J, with 14 bases in between. The CDR3 spans 14 residues. Germline loops: CDR1 SGHRS, CDR2 YFSETQ. Here the CDR3 reads CASSLDSLLGEQYF. Here the CDR3 DNA reads TGCGCCAGCAGCTTGGACAGCCTGCTGGGTGAGCAGTACTTC.

The chain is built from TRBV27 and TRBJ1-1, with D possibly matching TRBD1 (5 bases). Deletions cut 4 bases from V and 4 bases from J, with 7 bases between. The CDR3 length is 12 residues. CDR1 and CDR2 (germline): MNHEY, SMNVEV (reference sequence). As DNA, the CDR3 is TGTGCCAGCAGTTGGGGCGGCACTGAAGCTTTCTTT. As protein: CASSWGGTEAFF.

The gene calls are TRBV4-1 and TRBJ2-3, with D perhaps matching TRBD2 (5 bases). The CDR3 sequence is 16 residues long. Germline assignment: CDR1 MGHRA and CDR2 YSYEKL. Trimming left V 1 base short and J 2 bases short, with 13 bases between. The CDR3 DNA is TGCGCCAGCAGCCAAGCAGCAGCGGTAAACACAGATACGCAGTATTTT. Residues: CASSQAAAVNTDTQYF.

The chain links TRBV9 to TRBJ1-6; TRBD1 is a possible D gene (6 bases). CDR3 length: 17 amino acids. With 5 bases removed from V and 7 bases from J, the gap between germline ends came to 22 bases. Germline assignment: CDR1 SGDLS and CDR2 YYNGEE. CDR3 region: CASSPRGGTGLNSPLHF. In DNA, the CDR3 is TGTGCCAGCAGTCCCCGAGGGGGAACCGGTCTGAATTCACCCCTCCACTTT.

V and J are TRBV29-1 and TRBJ2-1; 8 bases are a match to TRBD2. The germline gives CDR1 SQVTM, CDR2 ANQGSEA. This CDR3 contains 13 residues. V lost 0 bases and J lost 7; bases outside the gene matches: 2. The CDR3 coding sequence is TGCAGCGTTGAAGATGGGACTAGGAATGAGCAGTTCTTC. Amino acids: CSVEDGTRNEQFF.

This sequence joins TRBV5-4 and TRBJ2-3; 12 bases agree with TRBD2. The CDR3 contains 18 residues. V was pared by 3 bases and J by 5 bases, with 13 bases of the junction left unmatched. The V gene's germline CDR1 is SGHNT and CDR2 YYREEE (reference sequence). CDR3 in DNA: TGTGCCAGCAGCTCCCGGGCCACCCTAGCGGGAGGGAAAGATACGCAGTATTTT. It yields the protein CASSSRATLAGGKDTQYF.

V is TRBV4-3 and J is TRBJ2-2; 8 bases agree with TRBD1. The J segment lost 3 bases and the V segment lost 0 bases, leaving 12 bases of the junction unmatched. Germline-derived CDR1 and CDR2 are LGHNA and YSLEER. The CDR3 runs 19 residues. CDR3 sequence reads: CASSQEGGRAGGYTGELFF. The CDR3 DNA reads as TGCGCCAGCAGCCAAGAGGGGGGCCGCGCAGGGGGCTACACCGGGGAGCTGTTTTTT.

V is TRBV2 and J is TRBJ1-1; weak D call: TRBD1 (5 bases). V was trimmed by 6 bases and J by 1 base, leaving 12 bases between them. CDR3 size: 14 residues. Per the germline V gene, CDR1 is SNHLY and CDR2 is FYNNEI. As DNA, the CDR3 is TGTGCCAGCAGACTGACAGTGACGAACACTGAAGCTTTCTTT. Its translation is CASRLTVTNTEAFF.

The chain couples TRBV5-1 to TRBJ2-3; 10 bases fit TRBD2. CDR1 and CDR2 (germline): SGHRS, YFSETQ. V shed 1 base, J shed 2 bases, and the junction held 7 bases outside the gene matches. This CDR3 contains 17 residues. The CDR3 DNA reads TGCGCCAGCAGCTTGCGGCTAGCGGGGGCACCCACAGATACGCAGTATTTT. Amino acids: CASSLRLAGAPTDTQYF.

The chain couples TRBV9 to TRBJ2-7; 8 nucleotides line up with TRBD2. The germline CDR1 and CDR2 sequences are SGDLS and YYNGEE. This CDR3 contains 14 residues. With 4 bases clipped from V and 4 bases from J, the junction kept 7 bases outside the gene matches. The CDR3 DNA sequence: TGTGCCAGCAGCCCGCCTAGCGGGTCATACGAGCAGTACTTC. Protein product: CASSPPSGSYEQYF.

The chain combines TRBV6-5 with TRBJ2-3, with D possibly TRBD1 on 6 matching bases. The CDR3 extends over 14 amino acids. CDR1 and CDR2 (germline): MNHEY, SVGAGI. Trimming removed 4 bases from V and 1 base from J, with 9 bases in between. As DNA, the CDR3 is TGTGCCAGCAGTTCACACAGGGGCACAGATACGCAGTATTTT. Protein product: CASSSHRGTDTQYF.

The chain has TRBV7-9 and TRBJ2-7, with 7 bases matching TRBD1. The CDR3 has 13 amino acids. Trimming took 6 bases from V and 4 from J; bases not matched to a gene: 6. Germline assignment: CDR1 SEHNR and CDR2 FQNEAQ (reference sequence). CDR3 protein: CASRGDRAYEQYF. In DNA form, the CDR3 reads TGTGCCAGCAGGGGCGACAGGGCGTACGAGCAGTACTTC.